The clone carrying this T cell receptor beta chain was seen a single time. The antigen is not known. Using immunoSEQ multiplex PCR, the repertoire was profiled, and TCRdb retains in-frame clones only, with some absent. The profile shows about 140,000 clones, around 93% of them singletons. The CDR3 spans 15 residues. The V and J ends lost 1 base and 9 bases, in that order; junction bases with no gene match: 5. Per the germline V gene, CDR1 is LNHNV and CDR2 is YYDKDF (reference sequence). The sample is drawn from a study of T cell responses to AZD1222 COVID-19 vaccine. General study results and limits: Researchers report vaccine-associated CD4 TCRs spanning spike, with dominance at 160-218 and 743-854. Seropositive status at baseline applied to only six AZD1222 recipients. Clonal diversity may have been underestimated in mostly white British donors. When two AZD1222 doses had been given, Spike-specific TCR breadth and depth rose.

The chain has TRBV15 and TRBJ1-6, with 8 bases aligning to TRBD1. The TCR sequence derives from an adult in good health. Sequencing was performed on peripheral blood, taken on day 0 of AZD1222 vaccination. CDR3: CATSRVATGASPLHF. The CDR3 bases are TGTGCCACCAGCAGAGTCGCGACAGGGGCTTCACCCCTCCACTTT. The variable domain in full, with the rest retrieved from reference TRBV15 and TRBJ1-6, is DAMVIQNPRYQVTQFGKPVTLSCSQTLNHNVMYWYQQKSSQAPKLLFHYYDKDFNNEADTPDNFQSRRPNTSFCFLDIRSPGLGDTAMYLCATSRVATGASPLHFGNGTRLTVT.